The 12 T cell receptor beta chains below were found in one sample sequenced in a study of metastatic and nonmetastatic thyroid tumors. MiXCR was used by TCRdb to re-call the PCR reads. The sample has some 35,000 clones, about 29% seen once. All patients reached thyroid surgery having received no treatment beforehand. The sample consisted of blood. These receptors came from a female donor with papillary thyroid cancer or a benign thyroid nodule (not recorded which). Some clones in this sample may be carry-over from other donors' samples.

Worth noting for this clone: The conserved phenylalanine or tryptophan is not found at the CDR3 terminus, so this likely reflects a read error. The genes are TRBV20-1 and TRBJ1-1, with 7 bases fitting TRBD1. This CDR3 is built from 15 residues. Germline V lookup: CDR1 DFQATT, CDR2 SNEGSKA (reference sequence). The junction had 13 bases not matched to a gene; V was cut back by 3 bases and J by 6 bases. CDR3 amino acids: CSARDRNSTTSEAFV. The DNA for the CDR3 is TGCAGTGCTAGGGACAGGAATTCCACGACCTCTGAAGCTTTCGTT.

On this clone: One junction end disagrees with the germline gene, perhaps due to a read error. V gene TRBV19 combines with J gene TRBJ1-3; D is undetermined. Germline CDR1 is LNHDA and CDR2 is SQIVND (reference sequence). This CDR3 spans 14 amino acids. The CDR3 bases are TGTGCCAGTAGTCTTTCAGGTGCTGGACACACCATATATTTT. It is translated as CASSLSGAGHTIYF.

V gene TRBV4-2 combines with J gene TRBJ1-3; possibly TRBD1 for D (5 bases). Germline lookup yields CDR1 LGHNA and CDR2 YNFKEQ. Trimming pared 4 bases from V and 4 bases from J, leaving 17 bases between. The CDR3 covers 16 residues. The CDR3 region has the DNA TGTGCCAGCAGCCCTCAAGGGACCCCCCCGGGAAACACCATATATTTT. It is translated as CASSPQGTPPGNTIYF.

There are many counts of this clone. This chain joins TRBV30 and TRBJ1-5, with no clear D. Trimming cost V 0 bases and J 7 bases, with 7 bases left between them. The germline CDR1 and CDR2 sequences are GTSNPN and SVGIG (reference sequence). The CDR3 has 12 amino acids. The CDR3 region has the DNA TGTGCCTGGAGTGTACAGACCCAGCCCCAGCATTTT. Its translation is CAWSVQTQPQHF.

With respect to this clone: Compared with germline, one end of the junction differs, possibly owing to a read error. J is TRBJ2-7 and V is TRBV7-8; unclear D gene. CDR3 length: 13 residues. Per the germline V gene, CDR1 is SGHVS and CDR2 is FQNEAQ. The CDR3 DNA sequence: TGTGCCATCAGCTCTTCCGGGTTCTACGAGCAGTACTTC. This translates into CAISSSGFYEQYF.

The chain joins TRBV7-9 to TRBJ2-6, with D uncertain. The CDR3 is made up of 13 amino acids. Germline V gene sequence: CDR1 SEHNR, CDR2 FQNEAQ (reference sequence). V lost 10 bases and J lost 1, with 8 bases in between. The CDR3 region is CATKESGANVLTF. The CDR3, as DNA: TGTGCCACCAAGGAATCTGGGGCCAACGTCCTGACTTTC.

This clone was recorded many times. The chain couples TRBV12-3 or TRBV12-4 to TRBJ2-7; no clear D gene. Trimming stripped 5 bases from V and 0 bases from J, with 5 bases between. The CDR3 runs 12 residues. The CDR3 DNA follows: TGTGCCAGCAGTCGGAGCTCCTACGAGCAGTACTTC. Its translation: CASSRSSYEQYF.

This clone was observed a handful of times. A read error may explain this, as a much larger clone is one base away. The V call is TRBV10-1, the J call TRBJ2-3, with D unresolved. Trimming pared 7 bases from V and 7 bases from J, leaving 12 bases between. CDR3 length: 12 residues. Germline values: CDR1 WNHNN, CDR2 SYGVQD (reference sequence). The CDR3 protein is CASIGNLNTQYF. CDR3 in DNA: TGCGCCAGCATAGGAAATCTGAATACGCAGTATTTT.

This clone was seen a handful of times. The rearrangement links TRBV6-6 to TRBJ2-3; the D gene could be TRBD1 or TRBD2 (6 bases each). Per germline, CDR1 MNHNY and CDR2 SVGAGI (reference sequence). The CDR3 has 17 amino acids. V lost 5 bases to trimming and J lost 4 bases, with 22 bases between them. The CDR3 loop is CASSQKMSGAYPDTQYF. The CDR3 DNA follows: TGTGCCAGCAGTCAGAAGATGTCGGGGGCGTACCCAGATACGCAGTATTTT.

In the case of this clone: This clone may be a read error of a much larger clone one base away. Different DNA sequences within this sample yield the same CDR3. The chain is built from TRBV12-3 or TRBV12-4 and TRBJ2-4, with 7 bases matching TRBD2. This CDR3 is 16 amino acids long. The CDR3 protein is CASSLLWGGVKNIQYF. Written as DNA, the CDR3 is TGTGCCAGCAGTTTACTATGGGGGGGGGTCAAAAACATACAGTACTTC.

As for this clone: An end of the junction differs from the germline gene, which may be a read error. This rearrangement joins TRBV6-1 to TRBJ2-7, with 10 bases fitting TRBD2. Looked up from germline, CDR1 is MNHNS and CDR2 is SASEGT. The length of the CDR3 is 14 residues. The CDR3: CPSRRLAGSYEHYF. CDR3 sequence (DNA): TGTCCCAGCAGGCGACTAGCGGGTTCCTACGAGCACTACTTC.

The chain couples TRBV7-3 to TRBJ2-6, with D hard to call. This CDR3 region has 17 residues. V was shortened by 0 bases and J by 0 bases, with 9 bases between the two germline ends. Germline V CDR1 and CDR2: SGHTA, FQGTGA. The CDR3 loop is CASSLTYRNSGANVLTF. The DNA of the CDR3 is TGTGCCAGCAGCTTAACTTACCGGAACTCTGGGGCCAACGTCCTGACTTTC.